The rows below give T cell receptor beta chains drawn from one sample of a study of shared clonotypes between healthy human individuals. TCRdb's copy holds only in-frame clones and misses some; the assay was immunoSEQ multiplex PCR. Among around 2,000,000 clones, 85% to 95% were seen once, and the ten largest hold 1.5% to 2%. Specimen: naive CD8+ T cells from PBMCs. The receptors derive from a man younger than 35 in good health. Some clones in this sample may be carry-over from other donors' samples. Both conserved end residues are part of each CDR3. The D gene is left open where the match is weak. Size values are once, few and many counts, or a class for expanded clones, and some rows have none.

.	TRBV27	.	TRBJ2-2	CASSLEGSTGELFF	TGTGCCAGCAGTTTAGAGGGGAGCACCGGGGAGCTGTTTTTT
TRBD2	TRBV29-1	.	TRBJ2-7	CSAMRLGLYYEQYF	TGCAGCGCCATGAGGTTGGGACTATACTACGAGCAGTACTTC
.	TRBV6-6	.	TRBJ2-7	CASRDYGYEQYF	TGTGCCAGCAGAGACTACGGCTACGAGCAGTACTTC
TRBD1	TRBV9	.	TRBJ1-1	CASSVVPGGSREAFF	TGTGCCAGCAGCGTAGTTCCAGGGGGCAGTAGGGAAGCTTTCTTT
TRBD2	TRBV7-2	.	TRBJ2-7	CASSITSGRIYEQYF	TGTGCCAGCAGCATTACTAGCGGGAGAATCTACGAGCAGTACTTC
.	TRBV7-2	.	TRBJ2-3	CASRSRDIEGDTQYF	TGTGCCAGCAGGTCCCGGGACATTGAGGGGGATACGCAGTATTTT
.	TRBV29-1	.	TRBJ2-7	CSVSIVYEQYF	TGCAGCGTTTCCATTGTTTACGAGCAGTACTTC
.	TRBV6-1	.	TRBJ2-7	CASSARGTGEQYF	TGTGCCAGCAGTGCTCGGGGGACGGGTGAGCAGTACTTC
.	TRBV9	.	TRBJ1-2	CASSPPGRGGYTF	TGTGCCAGCAGCCCCCCCGGCAGGGGTGGCTACACCTTC
TRBD2	TRBV27	.	TRBJ2-5	CASRRLAGGPGETQYF	TGTGCCAGCAGGAGACTAGCGGGAGGGCCCGGGGAGACCCAGTACTTC
.	TRBV14	.	TRBJ1-1	CASSIGGGDTEAFF	TGTGCCAGCAGCATCGGTGGGGGGGACACTGAAGCTTTCTTT
.	TRBV7-8	once	TRBJ2-7	CASSLEAGSPYEQYF	TGTGCCAGCAGCTTAGAGGCAGGGAGCCCCTACGAGCAGTACTTC
.	TRBV9	once	TRBJ1-3	CASSVHRYRDTDGSGNTIYF	TGTGCCAGCAGCGTCCACCGATACCGGGACACGGATGGATCTGGAAACACCATATATTTT
.	TRBV23-1	.	TRBJ2-7	CASLGRTVAYEQYF	TGCGCCAGCCTGGGACGGACCGTAGCCTACGAGCAGTACTTC
TRBD1	TRBV15	.	TRBJ1-2	CATSSRDSDSLNYGYTF	TGTGCCACCAGCTCCCGGGACAGTGATAGCCTTAACTATGGCTACACCTTC
.	TRBV7-2	.	TRBJ2-7	CASSSLREGGLYEQYF	TGTGCCAGCAGCTCCCTCAGAGAGGGTGGGCTCTACGAGCAGTACTTC
TRBD1	TRBV19	.	TRBJ1-1	CASSNRQGSEAFF	TGTGCCAGTAGTAATCGACAGGGTTCTGAAGCTTTCTTT
.	TRBV7-9	.	TRBJ2-1	CASSLGGREQFF	TGTGCCAGCAGCTTAGGAGGAAGGGAGCAGTTCTTC
.	TRBV27	.	TRBJ2-4	CASSLGGQNIQYF	TGTGCCAGCAGTTTAGGAGGCCAAAACATTCAGTACTTC
.	TRBV28	.	TRBJ2-6	CASSFLLRRSSGANVLTF	TGTGCCAGCAGTTTTCTACTACGAAGGAGCTCTGGGGCCAACGTCCTGACTTTC
.	TRBV29-1	.	TRBJ2-4	CSAEAKNIQYF	TGCAGCGCCGAAGCCAAAAACATTCAGTACTTC
.	TRBV9	.	TRBJ2-3	CASSVDGRSTRAGTQYF	TGTGCCAGCAGCGTAGATGGGCGGAGTACTAGGGCTGGTACGCAGTATTTT
TRBD1	TRBV28	.	TRBJ1-5	CASYGILPRTGTGVYSNQPQHF	TGTGCCAGCTACGGGATCCTACCTCGGACCGGGACAGGGGTTTATAGCAATCAGCCCCAGCATTTT
.	TRBV4-2	.	TRBJ2-7	CASSQTGRFYEQYF	TGTGCCAGCAGCCAGACAGGGAGGTTTTACGAGCAGTACTTC
TRBD2	TRBV11-2	.	TRBJ2-1	CASSLQLAGSYNEQFF	TGTGCCAGCAGCTTACAACTAGCGGGTTCCTACAATGAGCAGTTCTTC
.	TRBV6-6	.	TRBJ2-5	CASSYSSGRETQYF	TGTGCCAGCAGTTACTCAAGCGGGCGAGAGACCCAGTACTTC
.	TRBV5-6	.	TRBJ2-7	CASRPTGPSYEQYF	TGTGCCAGCAGGCCTACAGGGCCGTCCTACGAGCAGTACTTC
TRBD1	TRBV2	.	TRBJ1-1	CASRGTGGVEAFF	TGTGCCAGCAGGGGCACAGGGGGGGTTGAAGCTTTCTTT
TRBD1	TRBV28	.	TRBJ2-7	CASSIPKNKPGQGAYEQYF	TGTGCCAGCAGCATCCCCAAAAACAAGCCGGGACAGGGTGCCTACGAGCAGTACTTC
.	TRBV27	.	TRBJ2-1	CASSLNRVNEQFF	TGTGCCAGCAGTTTAAATCGGGTCAATGAGCAGTTCTTC
.	TRBV13	.	TRBJ2-1	CASKNKGNSYNEQFF	TGTGCCAGTAAAAACAAGGGTAACTCCTACAATGAGCAGTTCTTC
.	TRBV7-3	.	TRBJ1-1	CASSLSGGLNTEAFF	TGTGCCAGCAGCTTATCGGGGGGGCTTAACACTGAAGCTTTCTTT
TRBD1	TRBV6-5	.	TRBJ2-7	CASSLGQASYEQYF	TGTGCCAGCAGTCTGGGACAGGCCTCCTACGAGCAGTACTTC
TRBD2	TRBV7-9	.	TRBJ2-1	CASSTRLAGVLYNEQFF	TGTGCCAGCAGCACAAGACTAGCGGGGGTTCTCTACAATGAGCAGTTCTTC
.	TRBV9	.	TRBJ2-7	CASSVGDWGEQYF	TGTGCCAGCAGCGTAGGGGATTGGGGCGAGCAGTACTTC
.	TRBV7-9	many	TRBJ1-5	CASSLVGQPQHF	TGTGCCAGCAGCTTAGTGGGTCAGCCCCAGCATTTT
.	TRBV28	.	TRBJ2-1	CATGPRDNEQFF	TGTGCCACCGGGCCCCGGGACAATGAGCAGTTCTTC